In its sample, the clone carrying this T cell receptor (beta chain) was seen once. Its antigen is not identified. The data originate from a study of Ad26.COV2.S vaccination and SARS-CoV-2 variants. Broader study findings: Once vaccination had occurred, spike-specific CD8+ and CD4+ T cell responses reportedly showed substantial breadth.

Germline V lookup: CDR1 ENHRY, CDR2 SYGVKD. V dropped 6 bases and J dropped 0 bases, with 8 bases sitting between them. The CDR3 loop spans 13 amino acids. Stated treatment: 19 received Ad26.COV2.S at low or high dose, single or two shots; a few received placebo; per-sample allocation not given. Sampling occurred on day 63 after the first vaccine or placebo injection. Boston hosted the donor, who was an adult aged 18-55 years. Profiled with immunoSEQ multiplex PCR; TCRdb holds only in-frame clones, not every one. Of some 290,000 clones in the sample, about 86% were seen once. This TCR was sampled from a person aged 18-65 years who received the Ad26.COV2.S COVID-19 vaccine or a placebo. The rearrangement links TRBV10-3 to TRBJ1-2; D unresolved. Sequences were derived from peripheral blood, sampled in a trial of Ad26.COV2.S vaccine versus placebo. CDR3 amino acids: CAIRDGANYGYTF. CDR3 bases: TGTGCCATCAGGGACGGTGCTAACTATGGCTACACCTTC.